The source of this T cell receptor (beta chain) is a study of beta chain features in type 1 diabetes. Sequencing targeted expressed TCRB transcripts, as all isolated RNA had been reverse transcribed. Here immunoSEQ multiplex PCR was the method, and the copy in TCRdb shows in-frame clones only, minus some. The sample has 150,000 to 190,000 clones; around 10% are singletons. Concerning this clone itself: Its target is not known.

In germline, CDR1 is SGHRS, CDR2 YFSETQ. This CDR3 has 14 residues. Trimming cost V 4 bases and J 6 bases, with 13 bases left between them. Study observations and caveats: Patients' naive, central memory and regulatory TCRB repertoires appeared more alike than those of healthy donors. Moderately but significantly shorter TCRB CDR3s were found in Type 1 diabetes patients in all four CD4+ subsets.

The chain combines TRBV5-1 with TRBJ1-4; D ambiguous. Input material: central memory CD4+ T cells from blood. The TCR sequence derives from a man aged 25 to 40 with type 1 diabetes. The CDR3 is CASSPGKLHEKLFF. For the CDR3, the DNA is TGCGCCAGCAGCCCCGGGAAGTTGCATGAAAAACTGTTTTTT.